These 21 T cell receptor beta chains came from one sample sequenced in a study of early T cells in non-severe SARS-CoV-2 infection. Each CDR3 protein is one row after TCRdb ran MiXCR on the 5' RACE reads. The sample contains about 90,000 distinct CDR3 sequences, 10% to 15% of which appear only once. The material was whole blood, obtained at baseline. These receptor sequences come from an adult who was a healthcare worker with PCR-confirmed SARS-CoV-2 infection or an uninfected control (not recorded which).

The chain links TRBV11-3 to TRBJ2-7; the match to TRBD1 covers 11 bases. Germline CDR1 SGHNT, CDR2 YENEEA. This CDR3 is 14 amino acids long. V was clipped by 5 bases and J by 6 bases; unmatched bases: 6. CDR3 region: CASSLRTGGGEQYF. CDR3 in DNA: TGTGCCAGCAGCCTTCGGACAGGGGGCGGCGAGCAGTACTTC.

The genes are TRBV14 and TRBJ1-6; no firm D call. From germline, CDR1 is SGHDN and CDR2 FVKESK. V lost 4 bases, J lost 8 bases, and 9 bases lay in between. CDR3 length: 13 amino acids. The CDR3 spells CASSPAPYSPLHF. CDR3 sequence (DNA): TGTGCCAGCAGCCCGGCGCCGTATTCACCCCTCCACTTT.

A remark on this clonotype: An end of the junction does not agree with germline; a read error may underlie this. The chain combines TRBV19 with TRBJ2-1, with D maybe TRBD1 (5 bases). This CDR3 is built from 11 residues. The V gene's germline CDR1 is LNHDA and CDR2 SQIVND (reference sequence). This CDR3 is CASSMGPALVF. In DNA, the CDR3 is TGTGCCAGTAGTATGGGGCCCGCCCTAGTCTTC.

The J gene is TRBJ2-1, the V gene TRBV30; 12 bases line up with TRBD2. The CDR3 covers 15 residues. Germline trimming cut 5 bases from V and 8 bases from J; bases unmatched to any gene: 10. CDR1 and CDR2 from the germline V gene are GTSNPN and SVGIG (reference sequence). The CDR3 DNA follows: TGTGCCTGGTCTAGCGGGAGGGCCGACTGGGATGAGCAGTTCTTC. It codes for CAWSSGRADWDEQFF.

The chain links TRBV7-9 to TRBJ2-7; D is uncertain. This CDR3 is built from 12 residues. Germline lookup yields CDR1 SEHNR and CDR2 FQNEAQ (reference sequence). The ends were cut back, 5 bases at V and 4 bases at J, with 9 bases in the middle. The CDR3 sequence is CASSVRSYEQYF. DNA for the CDR3: TGTGCCAGCAGCGTTCGGAGTTACGAGCAGTACTTC.

This clonotype was seen ten or more times. The J gene is TRBJ2-1, the V gene TRBV5-4; the D is unclear. This CDR3 comprises 15 residues. Looked up from germline, CDR1 is SGHNT and CDR2 is YYREEE (reference sequence). Trimming shortened V by 0 bases and J by 0 bases, and 7 bases separated the two germline ends. The CDR3 loop reads CASSLGMSSYNEQFF. The CDR3, as DNA: TGTGCCAGCAGCTTGGGAATGAGCTCCTACAATGAGCAGTTCTTC.

The table lists this clonotype with a few counts. The rearrangement uses TRBV12-3 or TRBV12-4 and TRBJ1-5; unclear D gene. CDR3 size: 13 residues. V lost 6 bases and J lost 5, with 11 bases in between. CDR3 residues: CASSRRLDQPQHF. The CDR3 DNA is TGTGCCAGCAGCCGTAGACTGGATCAGCCCCAGCATTTT.

There are many counts of this clonotype. The chain uses TRBV9 and TRBJ2-7, with TRBD2 matching over 15 bases. This CDR3 is built from 17 residues. Germline CDR1 is SGDLS and CDR2 is YYNGEE. The J segment lost 3 bases and the V segment lost 4 bases, leaving 8 bases of the junction unmatched. The CDR3 DNA is TGTGCCAGCAGCCCCGGGACTAGCGGGGGGCACAACTACGAGCAGTACTTC. Translated, it gives CASSPGTSGGHNYEQYF.

This rearrangement joins TRBV10-1 to TRBJ2-7; 10 positions agree with TRBD2. Germline V gene lookup returns CDR1 WNHNN and CDR2 SYGVQD (reference sequence). Germline trimming cut 5 bases from V and 4 bases from J; bases unmatched to any gene: 11. The CDR3 runs 16 residues. In DNA form, the CDR3 reads TGCGCCAGCAGTCCGAGCTCTAGCGGGAGATTGTACGAGCAGTACTTC. Protein sequence: CASSPSSSGRLYEQYF.

This clonotype occurred many times. The V and J genes are TRBV13 and TRBJ2-3; the match to TRBD2 covers 11 bases. In germline, CDR1 is PRHDT, CDR2 FYEKMQ (reference sequence). Trimming removed 4 bases from V and 2 bases from J; junction bases left unmatched: 5. The length of the CDR3 is 16 residues. The CDR3 DNA sequence: TGTGCCAGCAGCTCGGGACTAGCGGAACCCACAGATACGCAGTATTTT. Its protein product is CASSSGLAEPTDTQYF.

V usage is TRBV6-2 or TRBV6-3 and J usage is TRBJ1-1; D unresolved. V gave up 2 bases and J gave up 1 base, with 8 bases separating them. This CDR3 contains 14 residues. Germline assignment: CDR1 MNHEY and CDR2 SVGEGT. In DNA form, the CDR3 reads TGTGCCAGCAGTTACGCACTGGAGAACACTGAAGCTTTCTTT. This encodes CASSYALENTEAFF.

This clonotype was counted a few times. This chain uses TRBV5-5 with TRBJ2-1; 9 positions match TRBD1. The CDR3 is 14 amino acids. J lost 7 bases, V lost 2 bases, and 4 bases had no gene match. Germline CDR1 and CDR2: SGHKS and YYEKEE (reference sequence). The chain's CDR3 is CASSLQGARNEQFF. CDR3 DNA: TGTGCCAGCAGCTTACAGGGGGCGCGAAATGAGCAGTTCTTC.

The V call is TRBV5-1, the J call TRBJ2-7; 7 bases agree with TRBD1. The junction had 8 bases not matched to a gene; V was cut back by 4 bases and J by 1 base. CDR1 and CDR2 from the germline V gene are SGHRS and YFSETQ. CDR3 size: 15 residues. CDR3 coding DNA: TGCGCCAGCAGCACCCCGACAGGGCCTTCCTACGAGCAGTACTTC. Its translation is CASSTPTGPSYEQYF.

This sequence joins TRBV6-1 and TRBJ2-7; D not resolved. The V end lost 7 bases, the J end lost 4 bases, and 14 bases lay between the germline ends. Germline V gene lookup returns CDR1 MNHNS and CDR2 SASEGT. The CDR3 has 13 residues. The CDR3 spells CASMAQVGYEQYF. CDR3 bases: TGTGCCAGCATGGCCCAGGTTGGGTACGAGCAGTACTTC.

The V and J genes are TRBV30 and TRBJ2-2; 7 nucleotides agree with TRBD1. Germline assignment: CDR1 GTSNPN and CDR2 SVGIG (reference sequence). CDR3 length: 15 amino acids. V dropped 4 bases and J dropped 5; count of bases not matched to a gene: 10. CDR3 in amino acids: CAWTRPGQFTGELFF. The CDR3 DNA sequence: TGTGCCTGGACTCGTCCGGGACAGTTTACCGGGGAGCTGTTTTTT.

This clonotype was observed at least ten times. The chain is built from TRBV6-6 and TRBJ2-5, with 9 nucleotides matching TRBD1. The germline CDR1 and CDR2 sequences are MNHNY and SVGAGI (reference sequence). With 5 bases clipped from V and 7 bases from J, the junction kept 8 bases outside the gene matches. This CDR3 is built from 14 residues. DNA of the CDR3: TGTGCCAGCAGTAGACTGACAGGGGGAGTGACCCAGTACTTC. Translated, it gives CASSRLTGGVTQYF.

The chain employs TRBV9 and TRBJ2-7; 10 positions agree with TRBD2. V lost 3 bases to trimming and J lost 3 bases; unmatched junction nucleotides: 9. Germline CDR1 SGDLS, CDR2 YYNGEE. The length of the CDR3 is 16 residues. CDR3 in DNA: TGTGCCAGCAGCGCAGGACTAGCGGAGTCTGGCTACGAGCAGTACTTC. This gives the protein CASSAGLAESGYEQYF.

This clonotype was seen a few times. The chain combines TRBV3-1 with TRBJ2-3; D gene uncertain. The V gene lost 1 base and the J gene lost 0 bases, with 20 bases spanning the gap. The CDR3 sequence is 19 residues long. Germline V gene lookup returns CDR1 LGHDT and CDR2 YNNKEL (reference sequence). CDR3 region: CASSQGWLSAKPSTDTQYF. In nucleotides, the CDR3 is TGTGCCAGCAGCCAAGGATGGTTGTCAGCTAAACCTAGCACAGATACGCAGTATTTT.

In this sample, this clonotype turned up many times. The CDR3 loop is CASSLTPFNEKLFF. In nucleotides, the CDR3 is TGCGCCAGCAGCCTAACACCATTTAATGAAAAACTGTTTTTT. The chain carries TRBV5-1 and TRBJ1-4; unclear D gene. Germline loops: CDR1 SGHRS, CDR2 YFSETQ. Trimming left V 4 bases short and J 4 bases short, with 11 bases between. This CDR3 comprises 14 residues.

This clonotype was counted at least ten times. The chain combines TRBV11-2 with TRBJ2-3, with 7 bases lining up with TRBD2. The CDR3 covers 18 residues. Per germline, CDR1 SGHAT and CDR2 FQNNGV. J lost 0 bases, V lost 1 base, and 10 bases had no gene match. The CDR3 DNA reads TGTGCCAGCAGCTTAGGCCCTTCTAGCGGAGCTAGCACAGATACGCAGTATTTT. This sequence encodes CASSLGPSSGASTDTQYF.

This clonotype was seen a handful of times. The gene calls are TRBV7-8 and TRBJ1-3; D is undetermined. Germline V gives CDR1 SGHVS, CDR2 FQNEAQ. The CDR3 contains 15 residues. Trimming removed 1 base at V and 0 bases at J, with 7 bases between. The CDR3 DNA follows: TGTGCCAGCAGCTTAGAGCTGAGCTCTGGAAACACCATATATTTT. Residues: CASSLELSSGNTIYF.